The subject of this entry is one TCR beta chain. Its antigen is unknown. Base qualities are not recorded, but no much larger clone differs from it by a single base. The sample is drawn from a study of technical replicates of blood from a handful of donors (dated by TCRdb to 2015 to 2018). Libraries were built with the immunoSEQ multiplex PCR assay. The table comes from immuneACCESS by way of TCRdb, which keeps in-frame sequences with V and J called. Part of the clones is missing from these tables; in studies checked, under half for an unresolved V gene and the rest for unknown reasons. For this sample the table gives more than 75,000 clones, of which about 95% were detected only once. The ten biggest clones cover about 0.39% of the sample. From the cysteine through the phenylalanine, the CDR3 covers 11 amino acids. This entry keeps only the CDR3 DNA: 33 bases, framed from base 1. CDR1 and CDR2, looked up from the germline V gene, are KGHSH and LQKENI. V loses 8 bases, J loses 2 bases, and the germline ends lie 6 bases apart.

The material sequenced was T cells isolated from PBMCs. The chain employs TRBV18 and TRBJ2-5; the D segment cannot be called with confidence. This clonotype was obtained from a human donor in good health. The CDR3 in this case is CASATQETQYF. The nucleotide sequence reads TGTGCCAGCGCAACTCAAGAGACCCAGTACTTC. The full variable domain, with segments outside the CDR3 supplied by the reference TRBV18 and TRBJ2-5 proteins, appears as NAGVMQNPRHLVRRRGQEARLRCSPMKGHSHVYWYRQLPEEGLKFMVYLQKENIIDESGMPKERFSAEFPKEGPSILRIQQVVRGDSAAYFCASATQETQYFGPGTRLLVL.